Many counts were recorded for the clone carrying this T cell receptor beta chain. Its specificity is not known. This specimen comes from a study of human T cells and chemical hapten exposure. On the study more broadly: Per-sample TCR yields varied mainly from small pooled library volume differences.

The CDR3 has 16 amino acids. Germline assignment: CDR1 MGHRA and CDR2 YSYEKL. Trimming left V 3 bases short and J 0 bases short, with 12 bases between. Each CDR3 protein is one row after TCRdb ran MiXCR on the RACE reads. The repertoire holds about 48,000 distinct CDR3 sequences, with approximately 9.9% as singletons. Study findings and constraints: Sensitization with DPC brought no change to TCRs above 1 in 1000 in frequency.

The sample's time point: patch test 3, about 24 weeks after DPC sensitization. The treatment denotes: therapeutic diphenylcyclopropenone sensitization with weekly scalp DPC. The sequence was collected from a woman between 40 and 55 years old with alopecia areata. Some clones in this sample may be carry-over from other donors' samples. This material consisted of whole blood, taken in connection with sensitization to the hapten diphenylcyclopropenone (DPC). V usage is TRBV4-1 and J usage is TRBJ1-5, with TRBD1 as a possible D gene (5 bases). CDR3 DNA sequence: TGCGCCAGCAGCCACGGAGACAGATATAGCAATCAGCCCCAGCATTTT. It specifies CASSHGDRYSNQPQHF.